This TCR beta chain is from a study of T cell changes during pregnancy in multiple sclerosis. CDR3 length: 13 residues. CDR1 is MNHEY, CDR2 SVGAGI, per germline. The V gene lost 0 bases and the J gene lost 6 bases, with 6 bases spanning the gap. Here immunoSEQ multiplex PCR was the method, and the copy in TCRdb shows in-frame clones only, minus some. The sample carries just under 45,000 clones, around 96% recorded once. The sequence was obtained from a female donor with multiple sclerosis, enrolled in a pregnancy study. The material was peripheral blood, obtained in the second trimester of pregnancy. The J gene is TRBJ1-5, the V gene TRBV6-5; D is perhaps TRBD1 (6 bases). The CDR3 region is CASSYSGAQPQHF. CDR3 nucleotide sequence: TGTGCCAGCAGTTACTCGGGGGCTCAGCCCCAGCATTTT.